This record covers a single T cell receptor (beta chain). This sample is drawn from a study of blood T cells in healthy people across ages. V lost 7 bases, J lost 8 bases, and 7 bases stayed unmatched. The germline V gene encodes CDR1 SNHLY and CDR2 FYNNEI. This CDR3 contains 13 residues. A second PCR, run for roughly 7 to 11 cycles, used a sample-barcoded 5' primer plus a J-beta primer mix. TCRdb passed the 5' RACE reads through MiXCR, listing each CDR3 protein once. The table records fewer than 2 million distinct CDR3 sequences, about two fifths of them present only once. Material for sequencing was blood. The sequence derives from a human donor in good health. This chain joins TRBV2 and TRBJ2-1, with 8 bases identical to TRBD2. The CDR3 DNA reads TGTGCCAGCACCGGGACTAGTAGGCATGAGCAGTTCTTC. This encodes CASTGTSRHEQFF.